The rows below give T cell receptor beta chains drawn from one sample of a study of type 1 regulatory T cells. TCRdb independently ran MiXCR on the reads; one entry per CDR3 protein. The table shows over 90,000 distinct CDR3 sequences, with around a third occurring only once. Sequencing was done on a sample of CD4+ T cells, either the whole sample or a sorted fraction (not recorded which). All receptors come from a human donor in good health. Both conserved end residues are part of each CDR3. Each record gives: V gene, clone size, J gene, D gene, CDR3 protein, CDR3 DNA. The D gene is left open where the match is weak. The size field is filled for only some rows; it gives once, few, many or a size class.

v_gene: TRBV3-1; abundance: .; j_gene: TRBJ1-3; d_gene: TRBD1; CDR3aa: CASSDRAGNTIYF; CDR3nt: TGTGCCAGCAGCGACAGGGCTGGAAACACCATATATTTT
v_gene: TRBV7-2; abundance: .; j_gene: TRBJ2-7; d_gene: .; CDR3aa: CASSREVATGIPYEQYF; CDR3nt: TGTGCCAGCAGCCGAGAGGTCGCCACAGGGATCCCCTACGAGCAGTACTTC
v_gene: TRBV24-1; abundance: .; j_gene: TRBJ1-2; d_gene: .; CDR3aa: CATSDGTRGPYGYTF; CDR3nt: TGTGCCACCAGTGATGGGACAAGGGGACCCTATGGCTACACCTTC
v_gene: TRBV7-8; abundance: few; j_gene: TRBJ2-7; d_gene: .; CDR3aa: CASSPGSDGGGEQYF; CDR3nt: TGTGCCAGCAGCCCTGGAAGTGACGGGGGAGGAGAGCAGTACTTC
v_gene: TRBV29-1; abundance: .; j_gene: TRBJ2-6; d_gene: TRBD1; CDR3aa: CSVGQGARGANVLTF; CDR3nt: TGCAGCGTTGGCCAGGGGGCGCGAGGGGCCAACGTCCTGACTTTC
v_gene: TRBV11-2; abundance: .; j_gene: TRBJ2-3; d_gene: .; CDR3aa: CASSLVASGTDTQYF; CDR3nt: TGTGCCAGCAGCTTAGTTGCCAGCGGCACAGATACGCAGTATTTT
v_gene: TRBV7-9; abundance: few; j_gene: TRBJ1-1; d_gene: TRBD1; CDR3aa: CASSLYGGGQGSTEAFF; CDR3nt: TGTGCCAGCAGCTTATATGGGGGGGGACAGGGAAGCACTGAAGCTTTCTTT
v_gene: TRBV6-1; abundance: few; j_gene: TRBJ2-2; d_gene: TRBD1; CDR3aa: CASGMDREEKLFF; CDR3nt: TGTGCCAGCGGGATGGACAGGGAAGAGAAGCTGTTTTTT
v_gene: TRBV20-1; abundance: .; j_gene: TRBJ2-2; d_gene: .; CDR3aa: CSARDSSNTGGLFF; CDR3nt: TGCAGTGCCCGGGACAGCTCGAACACCGGGGGGCTGTTTTTT
v_gene: TRBV20-1; abundance: few; j_gene: TRBJ1-1; d_gene: .; CDR3aa: CSARDRSRQATEAFF; CDR3nt: TGCAGTGCTAGAGATCGGTCCAGGCAGGCCACTGAAGCTTTCTTT
v_gene: TRBV20-1; abundance: .; j_gene: TRBJ2-7; d_gene: TRBD2; CDR3aa: CSAGTIAGGPYEQYF; CDR3nt: TGCAGTGCAGGTACAATCGCGGGAGGGCCATACGAGCAGTACTTC
v_gene: TRBV6-1; abundance: .; j_gene: TRBJ2-5; d_gene: TRBD2; CDR3aa: CASSDLGLAGETQYF; CDR3nt: TGTGCCAGCAGTGACTTAGGACTAGCGGGAGAGACCCAGTACTTC
v_gene: TRBV20-1; abundance: once; j_gene: TRBJ1-1; d_gene: .; CDR3aa: CSAAPFNTEAFF; CDR3nt: TGCAGTGCTGCCCCGTTCAACACTGAAGCTTTCTTT
v_gene: TRBV20-1; abundance: .; j_gene: TRBJ2-7; d_gene: TRBD2; CDR3aa: CSAASGDAPYEQYF; CDR3nt: TGCAGTGCTGCTAGCGGGGACGCCCCCTACGAGCAGTACTTC
v_gene: TRBV3-1; abundance: few; j_gene: TRBJ2-6; d_gene: .; CDR3aa: CASSRRTVSSGANVLTF; CDR3nt: TGTGCCAGCAGCCGCCGGACTGTCAGCTCTGGGGCCAACGTCCTGACTTTC
v_gene: TRBV3-1; abundance: .; j_gene: TRBJ2-5; d_gene: .; CDR3aa: CASSQQTALLETQYF; CDR3nt: TGTGCCAGCAGCCAACAAACAGCGCTGCTGGAGACCCAGTACTTC
v_gene: TRBV11-2; abundance: few; j_gene: TRBJ2-2; d_gene: .; CDR3aa: CASSGYPGELFF; CDR3nt: TGTGCCAGCAGCGGATACCCCGGGGAGCTGTTTTTT
v_gene: TRBV3-1; abundance: .; j_gene: TRBJ2-1; d_gene: TRBD1; CDR3aa: CASRDPGQGAHEQFF; CDR3nt: TGTGCCAGCAGGGACCCGGGACAGGGGGCCCATGAGCAGTTCTTC
v_gene: TRBV12-3/TRBV12-4; abundance: many; j_gene: TRBJ1-2; d_gene: .; CDR3aa: CASSSSDYGYTF; CDR3nt: TGTGCCAGCAGTTCCTCGGATTATGGCTACACCTTC
v_gene: TRBV7-2; abundance: .; j_gene: TRBJ1-6; d_gene: .; CDR3aa: CASSPNNPGIYSALHF; CDR3nt: TGTGCCAGCAGCCCCAACAATCCCGGGATCTATTCGGCCCTCCACTTT
v_gene: TRBV7-8; abundance: .; j_gene: TRBJ2-2; d_gene: .; CDR3aa: CASNMGEGTGELFF; CDR3nt: TGTGCCAGCAACATGGGAGAGGGCACCGGGGAGCTGTTTTTT
v_gene: TRBV3-1; abundance: .; j_gene: TRBJ2-5; d_gene: .; CDR3aa: CASSSGGNQETQYF; CDR3nt: TGTGCCAGCAGCTCCGGAGGCAACCAAGAGACCCAGTACTTC
v_gene: TRBV7-9; abundance: .; j_gene: TRBJ2-1; d_gene: .; CDR3aa: CASSLAENSYNEQFF; CDR3nt: TGTGCCAGCAGCTTAGCGGAAAACTCCTACAATGAGCAGTTCTTC
v_gene: TRBV20-1; abundance: .; j_gene: TRBJ2-7; d_gene: TRBD2; CDR3aa: CSASGLAGVGEQYF; CDR3nt: TGCAGTGCTAGCGGACTAGCGGGAGTCGGCGAGCAGTACTTC
v_gene: TRBV5-1; abundance: once; j_gene: TRBJ1-2; d_gene: TRBD1; CDR3aa: CASSDEGRGEGYGYTF; CDR3nt: TGCGCCAGCAGCGACGAGGGCAGGGGGGAAGGCTATGGCTACACCTTC
v_gene: TRBV6-1; abundance: .; j_gene: TRBJ2-7; d_gene: TRBD1; CDR3aa: CASRDGQGEQYF; CDR3nt: TGTGCCAGCAGAGATGGACAGGGAGAGCAGTACTTC
v_gene: TRBV19; abundance: .; j_gene: TRBJ2-2; d_gene: .; CDR3aa: CASSIPGVNTGELFF; CDR3nt: TGTGCCAGTAGTATTCCAGGGGTGAACACCGGGGAGCTGTTTTTT
v_gene: TRBV6-2/TRBV6-3; abundance: .; j_gene: TRBJ2-7; d_gene: TRBD2; CDR3aa: CASSYRGEAGEYEQYF; CDR3nt: TGTGCCAGCAGTTATCGTGGAGAAGCGGGGGAGTACGAGCAGTACTTC
v_gene: TRBV9; abundance: few; j_gene: TRBJ2-3; d_gene: TRBD2; CDR3aa: CASSVVGGLAGASTDTQYF; CDR3nt: TGTGCCAGCAGCGTAGTGGGGGGTCTAGCGGGGGCTAGCACAGATACGCAGTATTTT
v_gene: TRBV5-1; abundance: .; j_gene: TRBJ2-7; d_gene: .; CDR3aa: CASTRVSGYEQYF; CDR3nt: TGCGCCAGCACGAGAGTGAGTGGGTACGAGCAGTACTTC
v_gene: TRBV7-6; abundance: .; j_gene: TRBJ2-5; d_gene: .; CDR3aa: CASSLGTGETQCF; CDR3nt: TGTGCCAGCAGCTTAGGTACGGGAGAGACCCAGTGCTTC
v_gene: TRBV11-2; abundance: .; j_gene: TRBJ2-1; d_gene: TRBD2; CDR3aa: CASSLGLAENEQFF; CDR3nt: TGTGCCAGCAGCTTAGGCCTAGCGGAAAATGAGCAGTTCTTC
v_gene: TRBV5-1; abundance: .; j_gene: TRBJ2-3; d_gene: .; CDR3aa: CASSDTHRTDTQYF; CDR3nt: TGCGCCAGCAGCGATACACACCGAACAGATACGCAGTATTTT
v_gene: TRBV6-1; abundance: .; j_gene: TRBJ2-5; d_gene: .; CDR3aa: CASSVGQETQYF; CDR3nt: TGTGCCAGCAGTGTCGGCCAAGAGACCCAGTACTTC
v_gene: TRBV6-1; abundance: .; j_gene: TRBJ1-2; d_gene: TRBD1; CDR3aa: CASSENWTGAGGYTF; CDR3nt: TGTGCCAGCAGTGAAAATTGGACAGGGGCCGGTGGCTACACCTTC
v_gene: TRBV29-1; abundance: .; j_gene: TRBJ2-1; d_gene: TRBD2; CDR3aa: CSVEGVGTSGIYNEQFF; CDR3nt: TGCAGCGTTGAGGGGGTCGGTACTAGCGGGATATACAATGAGCAGTTCTTC
v_gene: TRBV3-1; abundance: few; j_gene: TRBJ2-7; d_gene: TRBD1; CDR3aa: CASSQGTGGAVQYF; CDR3nt: TGTGCCAGCAGCCAAGGGACAGGGGGCGCGGTGCAGTACTTC
v_gene: TRBV4-2; abundance: once; j_gene: TRBJ2-1; d_gene: TRBD2; CDR3aa: CASSQRLASGSGEQFF; CDR3nt: TGTGCCAGCAGCCAGCGCCTGGCTAGCGGGAGTGGTGAGCAGTTCTTC
v_gene: TRBV7-3; abundance: .; j_gene: TRBJ1-2; d_gene: .; CDR3aa: CASSLTGSRGYTF; CDR3nt: TGTGCCAGCAGCTTAACGGGCAGTCGTGGCTACACCTTC
v_gene: TRBV20-1; abundance: once; j_gene: TRBJ1-1; d_gene: .; CDR3aa: CSASPGRGNTEAFF; CDR3nt: TGCAGTGCTAGTCCCGGCAGGGGAAACACTGAAGCTTTCTTT
v_gene: TRBV6-5; abundance: .; j_gene: TRBJ2-4; d_gene: .; CDR3aa: CASSPMAGAKNIQYF; CDR3nt: TGTGCCAGCAGCCCCATGGCGGGAGCCAAAAACATTCAGTACTTC
v_gene: TRBV28; abundance: .; j_gene: TRBJ2-2; d_gene: .; CDR3aa: CASSFDGPMAPGELFF; CDR3nt: TGTGCCAGCAGTTTTGATGGCCCAATGGCCCCCGGGGAGCTGTTTTTT
v_gene: TRBV20-1; abundance: .; j_gene: TRBJ2-7; d_gene: TRBD1; CDR3aa: CSAKGQGYTYEQYF; CDR3nt: TGCAGTGCTAAAGGACAGGGGTATACCTACGAGCAGTACTTC
v_gene: TRBV5-5; abundance: .; j_gene: TRBJ2-3; d_gene: .; CDR3aa: CASSLARLSTDTQYF; CDR3nt: TGTGCCAGCAGCTTGGCAAGACTTAGCACAGATACGCAGTATTTT
v_gene: TRBV30; abundance: .; j_gene: TRBJ1-2; d_gene: .; CDR3aa: CAWSGRGGYGYTF; CDR3nt: TGTGCCTGGAGTGGACGGGGAGGCTATGGCTACACCTTC
v_gene: TRBV3-1; abundance: few; j_gene: TRBJ1-6; d_gene: .; CDR3aa: CASSQIRGNSPLHF; CDR3nt: TGTGCCAGCAGCCAGATTAGGGGGAATTCACCCCTCCACTTT
v_gene: TRBV6-1; abundance: .; j_gene: TRBJ2-7; d_gene: TRBD2; CDR3aa: CASSAGGSGSAYEQYF; CDR3nt: TGTGCCAGCAGTGCGGGGGGTAGCGGGAGCGCTTACGAGCAGTACTTC
v_gene: TRBV7-2; abundance: .; j_gene: TRBJ2-1; d_gene: TRBD2; CDR3aa: CASSPRGTSGYNEQFF; CDR3nt: TGTGCCAGCAGTCCCCGAGGGACTAGCGGTTACAATGAGCAGTTCTTC
v_gene: TRBV30; abundance: few; j_gene: TRBJ2-2; d_gene: TRBD2; CDR3aa: CAWAPGTSTGELFF; CDR3nt: TGTGCCTGGGCCCCCGGGACTAGTACCGGGGAGCTGTTTTTT
v_gene: TRBV20-1; abundance: few; j_gene: TRBJ2-7; d_gene: TRBD1; CDR3aa: CSALLTGTGPYEQYF; CDR3nt: TGCAGTGCTTTACTTACCGGGACAGGTCCCTACGAGCAGTACTTC
v_gene: TRBV20-1; abundance: few; j_gene: TRBJ2-7; d_gene: TRBD2; CDR3aa: CSAARSSGRPQGVEQYF; CDR3nt: TGCAGTGCCGCGCGGTCTAGCGGGAGGCCCCAAGGTGTCGAGCAGTACTTC
v_gene: TRBV20-1; abundance: few; j_gene: TRBJ2-5; d_gene: TRBD2; CDR3aa: CSASGGVAGYETQYF; CDR3nt: TGCAGTGCCAGTGGAGGGGTAGCGGGATACGAGACCCAGTACTTC
v_gene: TRBV12-3/TRBV12-4; abundance: .; j_gene: TRBJ2-7; d_gene: TRBD2; CDR3aa: CASSSGLATAYF; CDR3nt: TGTGCCAGCAGTTCTGGACTAGCGACAGCATACTTC
v_gene: TRBV5-6; abundance: .; j_gene: TRBJ1-2; d_gene: TRBD1; CDR3aa: CASSLEQGNYGYTF; CDR3nt: TGTGCCAGCAGCTTGGAACAGGGGAACTATGGCTACACCTTC